The 8 T cell receptor beta chains below were found in one sample sequenced in a study of identical twins. TCRdb re-analysed the 5' RACE reads in MiXCR, keeping a single row per CDR3 protein. The data contain around 1.7 million distinct CDR3 sequences, roughly a third of them singletons. Specimen: cord blood. Receptor source: a newborn girl in good health.

The gene calls are TRBV11-2 and TRBJ1-1; 7 bases are shared with TRBD1. In germline, CDR1 is SGHAT, CDR2 FQNNGV. J lost 4 bases, V lost 1 base, and 12 bases had no gene match. CDR3 size: 17 residues. The CDR3 spells CASSLVQGRQMSTEAFF. The CDR3 nucleotides are TGTGCCAGCAGCTTAGTACAGGGGCGGCAAATGAGCACTGAAGCTTTCTTT.

This rearrangement joins TRBV7-2 to TRBJ2-7; 7 nucleotides agree with TRBD2. The CDR3 is made up of 14 amino acids. V lost 3 bases, J lost 4 bases, and 6 bases stayed unmatched. Germline CDR1 and CDR2: SGHTA and FQGNSA. CDR3 sequence (DNA): TGTGCCAGCAGCTTTTTTGGTAGCGGGTACGAGCAGTACTTC. Its protein product is CASSFFGSGYEQYF.

This clonotype was counted between two and nine times. The rearrangement uses TRBV28 and TRBJ1-1; D unresolved. Germline CDR1 MDHEN, CDR2 SYDVKM. The CDR3 extends over 12 amino acids. V lost 7 bases and J 4 bases, leaving 10 bases between the germline ends. The CDR3 sequence: CASTRGRTEAFF. The DNA for the CDR3 is TGTGCCAGCACTCGAGGGCGCACTGAAGCTTTCTTT.

This chain joins TRBV2 and TRBJ2-7; TRBD1 agrees at 9 bases. With V trimmed by 5 bases and J by 5 bases, 7 bases remained unmatched. This CDR3 region has 14 residues. Germline V lookup: CDR1 SNHLY, CDR2 FYNNEI. The CDR3 loop reads CASSSPGQGHEQYF. In DNA, the CDR3 is TGTGCCAGCAGTAGCCCGGGACAGGGTCACGAGCAGTACTTC. Full variable domain (remainder filled in from reference TRBV2 and TRBJ2-7): EPEVTQTPSHQVTQMGQEVILRCVPISNHLYFYWYRQILGQKVEFLVSFYNNEISEKSEIFDDQFSVERPDGSNFTLKIRSTKLEDSAMYFCASSSPGQGHEQYFGPGTRLTVT.

This clonotype was detected only once. The chain joins TRBV4-2 to TRBJ2-1; TRBD2 matches 7 bases. The J call may be wrong; the DNA end is better matched by TRBJ2-7. This CDR3 contains 16 residues. In germline, CDR1 is LGHNA, CDR2 YNFKEQ. CDR3 in amino acids: CASSQDTPAGNNEQYF. The CDR3 DNA is TGTGCCAGCAGCCAAGATACTCCAGCGGGGAACAATGAGCAGTACTTC.

This clonotype showed up just a few times. This chain joins TRBV25-1 and TRBJ2-5; 12 positions match TRBD1. The CDR3 is made up of 15 amino acids. Germline V gives CDR1 MGHDK, CDR2 SYGVNS. Losses at the gene ends were 3 bases for V and 11 bases for J; bases not matched to a gene: 10. CDR3 sequence: CASSDRKGQGADQYF. The CDR3 DNA follows: TGTGCCAGCAGTGACCGAAAGGGACAGGGGGCAGATCAGTACTTC. Complete variable domain (other parts from reference TRBV25-1 and TRBJ2-5): EADIYQTPRYLVIGTGKKITLECSQTMGHDKMYWYQQDPGMELHLIHYSYGVNSTEKGDLSSESTVSRIRTEHFPLTLESARPSHTSQYLCASSDRKGQGADQYFGPGTRLLVL.

The V and J genes are TRBV24-1 and TRBJ2-3, with TRBD1 identical over 7 bases. Germline V CDR1 and CDR2: KGHDR, SFDVKD. The J segment lost 2 bases and the V segment lost 7 bases, leaving 2 bases of the junction unmatched. The CDR3 consists of 13 residues. CDR3 protein: CATRGTATDTQYF. The CDR3 DNA sequence: TGTGCCACCAGGGGGACAGCCACAGATACGCAGTATTTT.

This chain links TRBV12-5 with TRBJ2-2; weak D call: TRBD2 (5 bases). The length of the CDR3 is 15 residues. Trimming left V 1 base short and J 0 bases short, with 6 bases between. Germline CDR1 is LGHNT and CDR2 is FRNRAP. The CDR3 loop is CASGLGSANTGELFF. DNA of the CDR3: TGTGCTAGTGGTTTGGGTAGCGCGAACACCGGGGAGCTGTTTTTT.